The clone carrying this TCR beta chain was detected many times. Its antigen is currently unknown. Trimming took off 5 bases at V and 7 bases at J, with 12 bases between the two ends. The CDR3 is 13 amino acids. Germline V lookup: CDR1 LNHNV, CDR2 YYDKDF (reference sequence). Individual cDNA molecules received unique molecular identifiers. A single record per CDR3 protein comes from TCRdb applying MiXCR to the 5' RACE reads. The sample records about 34,000 distinct CDR3 sequences, 5.5% to 7.5% being singletons. The data were obtained in a study of early T cells in non-severe SARS-CoV-2 infection. Overall study: Investigators sequenced bulk RNA drawn from unsorted whole blood, and chains remained unpaired.

Study results and caveats: Matches to VDJdb favored anti-spike CD8 responses and missed private and CD4 specificities.

Sequenced material: whole blood. The chain has TRBV15 and TRBJ2-1; D is unresolved. This sequence originates from an adult who was a healthcare worker with PCR-confirmed SARS-CoV-2 infection or an uninfected control (not recorded which). The CDR3 coding sequence is TGTGCCACCAGCTCCCGAAAGATGAATGAGCAGTTCTTC. Amino acids: CATSSRKMNEQFF. The variable domain in full, with the rest retrieved from reference TRBV15 and TRBJ2-1, is DAMVIQNPRYQVTQFGKPVTLSCSQTLNHNVMYWYQQKSSQAPKLLFHYYDKDFNNEADTPDNFQSRRPNTSFCFLDIRSPGLGDTAMYLCATSSRKMNEQFFGPGTRLTVL.